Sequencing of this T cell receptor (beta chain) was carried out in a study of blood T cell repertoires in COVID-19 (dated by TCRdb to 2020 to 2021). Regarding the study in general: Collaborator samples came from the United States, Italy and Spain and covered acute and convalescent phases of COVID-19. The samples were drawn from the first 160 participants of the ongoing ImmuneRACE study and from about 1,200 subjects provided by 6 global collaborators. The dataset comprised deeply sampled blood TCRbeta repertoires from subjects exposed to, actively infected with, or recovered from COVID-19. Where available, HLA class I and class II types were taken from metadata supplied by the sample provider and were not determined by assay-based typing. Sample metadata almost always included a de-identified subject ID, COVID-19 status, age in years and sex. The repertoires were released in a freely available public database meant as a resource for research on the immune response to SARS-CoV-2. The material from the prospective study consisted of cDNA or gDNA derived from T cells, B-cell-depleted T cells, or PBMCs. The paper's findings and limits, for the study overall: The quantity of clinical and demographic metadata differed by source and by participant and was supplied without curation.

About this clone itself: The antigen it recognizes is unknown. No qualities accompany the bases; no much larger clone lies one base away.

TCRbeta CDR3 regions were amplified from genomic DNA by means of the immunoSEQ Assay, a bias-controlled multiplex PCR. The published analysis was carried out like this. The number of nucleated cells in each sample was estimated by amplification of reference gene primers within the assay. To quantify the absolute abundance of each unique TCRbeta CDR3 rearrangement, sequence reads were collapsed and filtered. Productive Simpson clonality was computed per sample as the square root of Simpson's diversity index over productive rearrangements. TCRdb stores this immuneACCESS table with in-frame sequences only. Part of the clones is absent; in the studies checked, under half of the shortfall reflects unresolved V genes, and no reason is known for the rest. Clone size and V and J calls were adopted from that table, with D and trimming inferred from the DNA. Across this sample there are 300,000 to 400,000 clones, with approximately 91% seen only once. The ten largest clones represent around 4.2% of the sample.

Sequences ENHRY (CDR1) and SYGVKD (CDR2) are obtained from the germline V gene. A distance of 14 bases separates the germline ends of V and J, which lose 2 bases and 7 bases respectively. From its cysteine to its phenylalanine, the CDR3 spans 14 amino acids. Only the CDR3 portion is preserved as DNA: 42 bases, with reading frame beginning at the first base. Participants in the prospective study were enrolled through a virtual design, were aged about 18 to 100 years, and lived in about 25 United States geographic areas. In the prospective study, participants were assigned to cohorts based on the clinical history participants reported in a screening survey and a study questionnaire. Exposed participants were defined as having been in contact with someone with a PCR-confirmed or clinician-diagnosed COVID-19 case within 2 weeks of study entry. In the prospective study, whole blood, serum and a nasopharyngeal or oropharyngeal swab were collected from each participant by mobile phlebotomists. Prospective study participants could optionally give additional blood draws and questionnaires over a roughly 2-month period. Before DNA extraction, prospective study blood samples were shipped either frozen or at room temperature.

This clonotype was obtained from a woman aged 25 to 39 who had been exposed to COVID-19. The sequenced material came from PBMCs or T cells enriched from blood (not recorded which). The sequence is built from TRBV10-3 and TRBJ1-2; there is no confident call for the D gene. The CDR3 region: CAISEREPTSGYTF. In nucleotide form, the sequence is TGTGCCATCAGTGAGCGGGAACCAACGTCTGGCTACACCTTC.